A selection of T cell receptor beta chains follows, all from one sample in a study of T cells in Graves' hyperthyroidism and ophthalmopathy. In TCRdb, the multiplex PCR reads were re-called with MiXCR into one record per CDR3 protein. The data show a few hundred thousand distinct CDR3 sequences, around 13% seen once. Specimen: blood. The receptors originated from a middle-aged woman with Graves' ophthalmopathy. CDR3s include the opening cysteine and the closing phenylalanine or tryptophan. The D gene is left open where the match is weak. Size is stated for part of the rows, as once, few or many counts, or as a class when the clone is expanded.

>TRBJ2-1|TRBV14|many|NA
CASSQDLILSGYNEQFF
TGTGCCAGCAGCCAAGATCTTATCCTATCGGGCTACAATGAGCAGTTCTTC
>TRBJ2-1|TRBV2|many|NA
CASSDQLSHNEQFF
TGTGCCAGCAGTGACCAGCTAAGTCACAATGAGCAGTTCTTC
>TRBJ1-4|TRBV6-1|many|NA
CASSPEGRFNEKLFF
TGTGCCAGCAGCCCTGAGGGGCGGTTTAATGAAAAACTGTTTTTT
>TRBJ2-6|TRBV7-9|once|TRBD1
CASSLYVGTGRSGTNVLTF
TGTGCCAGCAGCTTATATGTCGGGACAGGGAGATCTGGGACCAACGTCCTGACTTTC
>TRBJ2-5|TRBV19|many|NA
CASSMGHRETQYF
TGTGCCAGTAGCATGGGACACCGAGAGACCCAGTACTTC
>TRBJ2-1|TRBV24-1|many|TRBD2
CATSRALAANEQFF
TGTGCCACCAGTAGGGCGCTAGCGGCCAATGAGCAGTTCTTC
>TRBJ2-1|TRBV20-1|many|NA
CSAEGVRNEQFF
TGCAGTGCAGAGGGGGTTCGCAATGAGCAGTTCTTC
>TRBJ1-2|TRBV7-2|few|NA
CASSSVMGYGYTF
TGTGCCAGCAGCTCAGTAATGGGGTATGGCTACACCTTC
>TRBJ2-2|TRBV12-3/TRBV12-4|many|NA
CASSLSSRNSGELFF
TGTGCCAGCAGTTTGTCTAGCCGTAACTCAGGGGAGCTGTTTTTT
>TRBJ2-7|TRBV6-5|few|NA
CASSYSTRHEQYF
TGTGCCAGCAGTTACTCTACCCGACACGAGCAGTACTTC
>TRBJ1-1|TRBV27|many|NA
CASIADRAGTEAFF
TGTGCCAGCATTGCTGACCGAGCGGGCACTGAAGCTTTCTTT
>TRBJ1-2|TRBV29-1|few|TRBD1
CSARTGDYGYTF
TGCAGCGCCCGGACAGGGGATTATGGCTACACCTTC
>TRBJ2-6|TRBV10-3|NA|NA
CAISERPPGGSGANVLTF
TGTGCCATCAGTGAACGGCCCCCCGGGGGTAGCGGGGCCAACGTCCTGACTTTC
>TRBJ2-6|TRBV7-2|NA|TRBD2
CASSLMAGESSGANVLTF
TGTGCCAGCAGCTTAATGGCGGGAGAAAGTTCTGGGGCCAACGTCCTGACTTTC
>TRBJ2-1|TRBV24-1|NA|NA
CATSNKCEQFF
TGTGCCACCAGTAATAAGTGTGAGCAGTTCTTC
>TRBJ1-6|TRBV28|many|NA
CASSLTARASPLHF
TGTGCCAGCAGTTTAACAGCTAGGGCGTCACCCCTCCACTTT
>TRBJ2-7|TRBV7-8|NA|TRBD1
CASSLEGQASYEQYF
TGTGCCAGCAGCTTAGAAGGACAGGCGTCCTACGAGCAGTACTTC
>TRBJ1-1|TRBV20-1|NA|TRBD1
CSAKPGQRNTEAFF
TGCAGTGCTAAACCGGGACAGAGGAACACTGAAGCTTTCTTT
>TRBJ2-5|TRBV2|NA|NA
CASEVVPETQYF
TGTGCCAGCGAGGTGGTACCAGAGACCCAGTACTTC
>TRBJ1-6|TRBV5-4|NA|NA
CASSLVRGTYNPSHNSPLHF
TGTGCCAGCAGCTTGGTTCGGGGGACCTACAACCCTAGTCATAATTCACCCCTCCACTTT
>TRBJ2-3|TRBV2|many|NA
CASSEWGPDTQYF
TGTGCCAGCAGTGAATGGGGGCCGGATACGCAGTATTTT
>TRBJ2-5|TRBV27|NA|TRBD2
CATQRLAGPGVQETQYF
TGTGCCACCCAGAGGCTAGCGGGACCCGGGGTCCAAGAGACCCAGTACTTC
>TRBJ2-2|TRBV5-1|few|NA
CASSLDSGSGELFF
TGCGCCAGCAGTCTGGACAGCGGGTCCGGGGAGCTGTTTTTT
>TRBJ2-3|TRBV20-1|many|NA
CSARDQGLARDTQYF
TGCAGTGCTAGAGATCAGGGATTAGCGAGAGATACGCAGTATTTT
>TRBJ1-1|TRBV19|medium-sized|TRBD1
CASSGVTGVTEAFF
TGTGCCAGTAGTGGGGTGACAGGGGTCACTGAAGCTTTCTTT
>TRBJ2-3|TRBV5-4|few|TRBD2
CASSTDSGRARGTQYF
TGTGCCAGCAGCACGGATAGCGGGAGGGCTCGCGGTACGCAGTATTTT
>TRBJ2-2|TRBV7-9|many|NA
CASSFYVSRAGGELFF
TGTGCCAGCAGCTTTTACGTGTCCAGGGCCGGCGGGGAGCTGTTTTTT
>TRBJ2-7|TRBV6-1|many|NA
CASGWRPHEQYF
TGTGCCAGCGGATGGCGACCCCACGAGCAGTACTTC
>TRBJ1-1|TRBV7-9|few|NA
CASSFMVGTEAFF
TGTGCCAGCAGCTTTATGGTGGGGACTGAAGCTTTCTTT
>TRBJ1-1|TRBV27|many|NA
CASSSPLRGVAEAFF
TGTGCCAGCAGTTCCCCCCTCCGGGGAGTGGCTGAAGCTTTCTTT
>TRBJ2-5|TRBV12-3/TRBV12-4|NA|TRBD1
CASTSTRDRGEETQYF
TGTGCCAGCACCTCTACCCGGGACAGGGGGGAAGAGACCCAGTACTTC
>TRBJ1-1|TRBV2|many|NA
CASSVLPADMNTEAFF
TGTGCCAGCAGCGTACTCCCGGCGGATATGAACACTGAAGCTTTCTTT
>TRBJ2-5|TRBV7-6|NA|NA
CASSLEGGGLQETQYF
TGTGCCAGCAGCTTAGAGGGCGGGGGCCTCCAAGAGACCCAGTACTTC
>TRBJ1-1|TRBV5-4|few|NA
CASSLAPNTEAFF
TGTGCCAGCAGCTTGGCACCGAACACTGAAGCTTTCTTT
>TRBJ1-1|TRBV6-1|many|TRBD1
CASSLKTGGVERAFF
TGTGCCAGCAGTCTAAAGACAGGGGGGGTGGAGAGGGCTTTCTTT
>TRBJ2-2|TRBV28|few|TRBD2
CASSFLRFSGLAGGELFF
TGTGCCAGCAGTTTCTTGCGGTTTTCCGGACTAGCGGGCGGGGAGCTGTTTTTT
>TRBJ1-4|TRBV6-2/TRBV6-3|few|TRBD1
CASSKTGTVNEKLFF
TGTGCCAGCAGTAAAACCGGGACAGTAAATGAAAAACTGTTTTTT
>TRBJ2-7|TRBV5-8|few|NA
CASEKGRGYEQYF
TGTGCCTCGGAGAAGGGGCGAGGGTACGAGCAGTACTTC
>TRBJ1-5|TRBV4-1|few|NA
CASSQIPGPRASNQPQHF
TGCGCCAGCAGCCAAATCCCGGGCCCCAGGGCTAGCAATCAGCCCCAGCATTTT
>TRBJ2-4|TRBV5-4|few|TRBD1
CASSSGTEAIQYF
TGTGCCAGCAGCTCCGGGACAGAAGCCATTCAGTACTTC
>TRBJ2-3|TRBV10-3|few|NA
CAITGSSTDTQYF
TGTGCCATCACAGGGAGCAGCACAGATACGCAGTATTTT
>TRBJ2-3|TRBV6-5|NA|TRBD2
CASSYSIGGGDTDTQYF
TGTGCCAGCAGTTACTCGATTGGCGGGGGAGACACAGATACGCAGTATTTT
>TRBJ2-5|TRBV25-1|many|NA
CASSDPTSGETQYF
TGTGCCAGCAGTGACCCGACTAGTGGAGAGACCCAGTACTTC
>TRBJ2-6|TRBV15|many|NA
CATSRPTVSGANVLTF
TGTGCCACCAGCAGACCCACAGTCTCTGGGGCCAACGTCCTGACTTTC
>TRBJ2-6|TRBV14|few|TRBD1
CASSRLRQGVPGANVLTF
TGTGCCAGCAGCCGCCTTCGACAGGGGGTCCCTGGGGCCAACGTCCTGACTTTC
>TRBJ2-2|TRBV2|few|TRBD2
CASSEIRGGTGELFF
TGTGCCAGCAGTGAAATACGGGGGGGGACCGGGGAGCTGTTTTTT
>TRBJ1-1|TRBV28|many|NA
CASRGRSGNTEAFF
TGTGCCAGCAGGGGCAGGTCTGGGAACACTGAAGCTTTCTTT
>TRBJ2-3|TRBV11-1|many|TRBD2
CASSPQGLEEDTQYF
TGTGCCAGCAGCCCCCAGGGACTAGAGGAAGATACGCAGTATTTT
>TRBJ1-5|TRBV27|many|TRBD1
CASSSAGGVGQPQHF
TGTGCCAGCAGTTCCGCAGGGGGCGTGGGACAGCCCCAGCATTTT
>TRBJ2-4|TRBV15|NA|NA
CATSRGIGHKNIQYF
TGTGCCACCAGCAGAGGGATCGGACACAAAAACATTCAGTACTTC
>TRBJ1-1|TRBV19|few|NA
CASSINGPPQAFF
TGTGCCAGTAGTATAAACGGGCCACCCCAAGCTTTCTTT
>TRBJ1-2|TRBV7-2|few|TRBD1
CASSLGQGNSYTF
TGTGCCAGCAGCTTAGGACAGGGGAATAGCTACACCTTC
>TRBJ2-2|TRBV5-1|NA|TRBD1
CASSLQGQREELFF
TGCGCCAGCAGCTTGCAGGGACAGCGTGAGGAGCTGTTTTTT
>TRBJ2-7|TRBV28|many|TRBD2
CASSLSGSQDEQYF
TGTGCCAGCAGCCTTAGCGGGAGCCAGGACGAGCAGTACTTC
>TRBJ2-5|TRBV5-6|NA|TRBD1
CASSSPLDRGGQETQYF
TGTGCCAGCAGCTCCCCGTTAGACAGGGGTGGACAAGAGACCCAGTACTTC
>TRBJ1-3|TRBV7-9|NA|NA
CASIAQGAGNTIYF
TGTGCCAGCATCGCACAGGGCGCTGGAAACACCATATATTTT
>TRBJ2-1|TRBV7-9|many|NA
CASSLRNEQFF
TGTGCCAGCAGCTTGAGGAATGAGCAGTTCTTC